The 32 T cell receptor beta chains below come from one sample, sequenced in a study of blood T cell repertoires in COVID-19. The method was immunoSEQ multiplex PCR; TCRdb's version includes in-frame clones alone and lacks a portion of them. In the table there are 45,000 to 60,000 clones, 70% to 90% of which are singletons. Sequenced sample: peripheral blood. Every receptor here comes from a man between 65 and 79 years old with active COVID-19.

The V call is TRBV18, the J call TRBJ2-5; 10 bases map to TRBD1. The CDR3 is 14 amino acids. Germline trimming cut 5 bases from V and 5 bases from J; bases unmatched to any gene: 5. Germline CDR1 reads KGHSH; CDR2 reads LQKENI. This CDR3 reads CASSSDRGRETQYF. In DNA form, the CDR3 reads TGTGCCAGCTCATCGGACAGGGGGAGGGAGACCCAGTACTTC.

The gene calls are TRBV12-3 or TRBV12-4 and TRBJ2-7; a possible D gene is TRBD1 (6 bases). V was pared by 2 bases and J by 3 bases, with 8 bases between. The CDR3 runs 13 residues. The DNA of the CDR3 is TGTGCCAGCAGTTTAAGGGACAACTACGAGCAGTACTTC. This codes for CASSLRDNYEQYF.

This clone was picked up one time. The CDR3 region has the DNA TGTGCCAGCAGCCCCCGGGGGGGACACAATCAGCCCCAGCATTTT. The encoded protein is CASSPRGGHNQPQHF. V and J are TRBV3-1 (or the pseudogene TRBV3-2) and TRBJ1-5; TRBD1 is a possible D gene (6 bases). Trimming cost V 4 bases and J 3 bases, with 13 bases left between them. Germline V gene data show CDR1 as LGHDT and CDR2 as YNNKEL (reference sequence). This CDR3 is built from 15 residues.

This chain connects TRBV7-8 to TRBJ2-5, with D perhaps matching TRBD2 (5 bases). Germline-derived CDR1 and CDR2 are SGHVS and FQNEAQ. The ends were cut back, 1 base at V and 7 bases at J, with 16 bases in the middle. CDR3 size: 15 residues. CDR3 coding DNA: TGTGCCAGCAGCTTAGTAGGCGGGCCCCTAGGGACCCAGTACTTC. Encoded protein: CASSLVGGPLGTQYF.

The chain has TRBV5-1 and TRBJ2-5; TRBD1 agrees at 7 bases. CDR3 length: 14 residues. V dropped 5 bases and J dropped 4; count of bases not matched to a gene: 8. The germline gives CDR1 SGHRS, CDR2 YFSETQ. CDR3 DNA sequence: TGCGCCAGCAGGCCCGGGACAGCCGGAGAGACCCAGTACTTC. It codes for CASRPGTAGETQYF.

The chain uses TRBV9 and TRBJ2-4; D is ambiguous. V lost 1 base, J lost 2 bases, and 19 bases lay in between. CDR1 SGDLS and CDR2 YYNGEE come from the germline V gene. This CDR3 has 18 amino acids. CDR3 sequence (DNA): TGTGCCAGCAGCGTACCTGACTCACTTGGTGTTTCCAAAAACATTCAGTACTTC. Translating it yields CASSVPDSLGVSKNIQYF.

The chain has TRBV4-1 and TRBJ1-1; D gene ambiguous. The CDR3 extends over 13 amino acids. The V and J ends lost 2 bases and 0 bases respectively, with 4 bases between them. Germline V gene data show CDR1 as MGHRA and CDR2 as YSYEKL. The CDR3 DNA reads as TGCGCCAGCAGCCAAACAGTGAACACTGAAGCTTTCTTT. Amino acids: CASSQTVNTEAFF.

This clone was recorded once. The chain carries TRBV6-4 and TRBJ1-2, with 7 positions matching TRBD1. CDR1 is MRHNA, CDR2 SNTAGT, per germline. V lost 4 bases, J lost 7 bases, and 6 bases stayed unmatched. The CDR3 contains 13 residues. DNA of the CDR3: TGTGCCAGCAGTGCTTCAGGGGGATCTGGCTACACCTTC. Its translation: CASSASGGSGYTF.

The chain links TRBV25-1 to TRBJ2-5; 8 bases are a match to TRBD1. The CDR3 totals 13 residues. Germline values: CDR1 MGHDK, CDR2 SYGVNS. J was trimmed by 3 bases and V by 4 bases; bases with no gene match: 1. CDR3 sequence reads: CASSVDREETQYF. DNA of the CDR3: TGTGCCAGCAGTGTGGACAGGGAAGAGACCCAGTACTTC.

The count of this clone is one. The chain joins TRBV5-8 to TRBJ2-7, with TRBD2 matching over 14 bases. The V gene end was trimmed by 4 bases and the J gene end by 0 bases; junction bases not matched to a gene: 3. Per germline, CDR1 SGHTS and CDR2 YDEGEE. The CDR3 consists of 16 residues. The CDR3 DNA is TGTGCCAGCAGCCGGACTAGCGGGGGGACCTCCTACGAGCAGTACTTC. This encodes CASSRTSGGTSYEQYF.

The gene calls are TRBV3-1 (or the pseudogene TRBV3-2) and TRBJ2-2; a possible D gene is TRBD2 (6 bases). Germline V gives CDR1 LGHDT, CDR2 YNNKEL (reference sequence). The CDR3 sequence is 17 residues long. Deletions cut 4 bases from V and 9 bases from J, with 24 bases between. CDR3 nucleotides: TGTGCCAGCAGCCCCCCTGTCCCAGCGGGTCTCCGAAGGGAGCTGTTTTTT. Its translation: CASSPPVPAGLRRELFF.

The chain carries TRBV3-1 (or the pseudogene TRBV3-2) and TRBJ2-5; 14 positions agree with TRBD2. The germline gives CDR1 LGHDT, CDR2 YNNKEL (reference sequence). V was clipped by 4 bases and J by 4 bases; unmatched bases: 5. The CDR3 has 16 residues. The CDR3 DNA follows: TGTGCCAGCAGCCCCTGGACTAGCGGGGGGTCAGAGACCCAGTACTTC. It specifies CASSPWTSGGSETQYF.

The rearrangement links TRBV20-1 to TRBJ2-7; tentative D call: TRBD1 (8 bases). This CDR3 spans 11 amino acids. The V end was cut by 5 bases, the J end by 6 bases, with 11 bases between. CDR1 and CDR2 from the germline V gene are DFQATT and SNEGSKA (reference sequence). CDR3 loop: CSAYRGGEQYF. CDR3 DNA sequence: TGCAGTGCTTACAGGGGGGGCGAGCAGTACTTC.

The V and J genes are TRBV18 and TRBJ2-1; 12 nucleotides agree with TRBD1. Germline trimming cut 6 bases from V and 7 bases from J; bases unmatched to any gene: 7. Germline V gene data show CDR1 as KGHSH and CDR2 as LQKENI. The CDR3 extends over 15 amino acids. The CDR3 sequence: CASSLGQGAQNEQFF. The DNA of the CDR3 is TGTGCCAGCTCTCTGGGACAGGGGGCGCAGAATGAGCAGTTCTTC.

This chain joins TRBV5-5 and TRBJ1-5; D unclear. Looked up from germline, CDR1 is SGHKS and CDR2 is YYEKEE (reference sequence). The CDR3 is 14 amino acids. The V and J ends lost 2 bases and 7 bases respectively, with 13 bases between them. This chain's CDR3 is CASSFGVSGQPQHF. The DNA for the CDR3 is TGTGCCAGCAGCTTCGGGGTCAGCGGGCAGCCCCAGCATTTT.

This clone was observed a single time. The rearrangement links TRBV27 to TRBJ2-2; 9 bases agree with TRBD2. CDR3 length equals 17 residues. In germline, CDR1 is MNHEY, CDR2 SMNVEV (reference sequence). V was pared by 5 bases and J by 4 bases, with 11 bases of the junction left unmatched. This chain's CDR3 is CASSPVARGGATGELFF. In DNA form, the CDR3 reads TGTGCCAGCAGTCCCGTTGCGCGCGGGGGGGCCACCGGGGAGCTGTTTTTT.

The chain employs TRBV5-4 and TRBJ2-3; 10 bases are a match to TRBD2. The CDR3 covers 15 residues. V dropped 3 bases and J dropped 1; count of bases not matched to a gene: 2. The germline CDR1 and CDR2 sequences are SGHNT and YYREEE (reference sequence). The CDR3 is CASSYSGGGTDTQYF. CDR3 DNA: TGTGCCAGCAGCTACAGCGGGGGGGGCACAGATACGCAGTATTTT. Complete variable domain (other parts from reference TRBV5-4 and TRBJ2-3): ETGVTQSPTHLIKTRGQQVTLRCSSQSGHNTVSWYQQALGQGPQFIFQYYREEENGRGNFPPRFSGLQFPNYSSELNVNALELDDSALYLCASSYSGGGTDTQYFGPGTRLTVL.

The rearrangement joins TRBV9 to TRBJ2-3; possible D gene TRBD2, 5 bases. V gave up 6 bases and J gave up 4 bases, with 15 bases separating them. Germline V lookup: CDR1 SGDLS, CDR2 YYNGEE. The CDR3 has 14 residues. The CDR3 DNA is TGTGCCAGCAATATCCGGGGTGGGTCAGATACGCAGTATTTT. Translation gives CASNIRGGSDTQYF.

The CDR3, as DNA: TGTGCCAGCAGCTCTAACTTGGGGAGGACTGAAGCTTTCTTT. Amino acids: CASSSNLGRTEAFF. The genes are TRBV7-9 and TRBJ1-1, with D uncertain. V was shortened by 4 bases and J by 5 bases, with 14 bases between the two germline ends. Germline V CDR1 and CDR2: SEHNR, FQNEAQ (reference sequence). This CDR3 contains 14 residues.

This chain joins TRBV4-1 and TRBJ2-7; D may be TRBD2 (6 bases). Trimming cost V 0 bases and J 3 bases, with 12 bases left between them. Germline V gives CDR1 MGHRA, CDR2 YSYEKL. The CDR3 length is 15 residues. CDR3 nucleotide sequence: TGCGCCAGCAGCCAAGAGCCGGGGGACCTCTACGAGCAGTACTTC. Its translation: CASSQEPGDLYEQYF.

The chain joins TRBV10-3 to TRBJ1-1; possibly TRBD1 for D (5 bases). Germline V gene data show CDR1 as ENHRY and CDR2 as SYGVKD. Trimming took 4 bases from V and 2 from J, leaving 17 bases between them. CDR3 size: 16 residues. CDR3 in amino acids: CAISVAGDRPNTEAFF. The CDR3 DNA is TGTGCCATCAGTGTAGCGGGCGACAGACCTAACACTGAAGCTTTCTTT.

The chain recombines TRBV4-1 with TRBJ2-1; possible D gene TRBD1, 5 bases. CDR1 is MGHRA and CDR2 is YSYEKL in the germline V gene. This CDR3 has 14 residues. With 0 bases removed from V and 4 bases from J, the gap between germline ends came to 7 bases. CDR3 residues: CASSQEQVYNEQFF. In DNA form, the CDR3 reads TGCGCCAGCAGCCAAGAACAGGTATACAATGAGCAGTTCTTC.

The rearrangement links TRBV4-2 to TRBJ2-3; no firm D call. V gave up 2 bases and J gave up 5 bases, with 8 bases separating them. Germline assignment: CDR1 LGHNA and CDR2 YNFKEQ. This CDR3 contains 13 residues. The CDR3 DNA is TGTGCCAGCAGCCAATTCGTAATAGATACGCAGTATTTT. The encoded protein is CASSQFVIDTQYF.

The count of this clone is one. V gene TRBV12-3 or TRBV12-4 combines with J gene TRBJ1-2, with 9 bases identical to TRBD1. The CDR3 loop spans 13 amino acids. With V trimmed by 6 bases and J by 8 bases, 7 bases remained unmatched. CDR3 sequence reads: CASRLQGARGYTF. The DNA for the CDR3 is TGTGCCAGCAGACTACAGGGGGCGCGGGGCTACACCTTC.

The genes are TRBV6-1 and TRBJ2-3; the D gene is possibly TRBD1 (6 bases). Germline CDR1 MNHNS, CDR2 SASEGT. The CDR3 length is 15 residues. V was trimmed by 1 base and J by 1 base, leaving 9 bases between them. The CDR3 nucleotides read TGTGCCAGCAGTGAAGAGGCAGGGGGCACAGATACGCAGTATTTT. Its protein product is CASSEEAGGTDTQYF.

The chain joins TRBV9 to TRBJ2-7; D is ambiguous. From germline, CDR1 is SGDLS and CDR2 YYNGEE. The CDR3 is 14 residues long. Trimming left V 4 bases short and J 2 bases short, with 13 bases between. Here the CDR3 reads CASSPRALTYEQYF. The DNA for the CDR3 is TGTGCCAGCAGCCCCCGCGCACTAACCTACGAGCAGTACTTC. Drawing the rest from reference TRBV9 and TRBJ2-7, the complete variable domain is DSGVTQTPKHLITATGQRVTLRCSPRSGDLSVYWYQQSLDQGLQFLIQYYNGEERAKGNILERFSAQQFPDLHSELNLSSLELGDSALYFCASSPRALTYEQYFGPGTRLTVT.

The chain joins TRBV9 to TRBJ2-7; TRBD1 matches 9 bases. Trimming removed 2 bases from V and 4 bases from J; junction bases left unmatched: 4. The CDR3 spans 14 residues. Germline V gene sequence: CDR1 SGDLS, CDR2 YYNGEE. CDR3 sequence: CASSVGDRVYEQYF. In DNA, the CDR3 is TGTGCCAGCAGCGTCGGGGACAGGGTTTACGAGCAGTACTTC.

The CDR3 sequence is CASSRTGSYEQYF. The CDR3, as DNA: TGTGCCAGTAGTAGGACAGGGTCCTACGAGCAGTACTTC. The chain joins TRBV19 to TRBJ2-7; TRBD1 agrees at 8 bases. This CDR3 has 13 residues. Per germline, CDR1 LNHDA and CDR2 SQIVND (reference sequence). V lost 4 bases to trimming and J lost 1 base; unmatched junction nucleotides: 0.

The chain carries TRBV4-3 and TRBJ2-2, with 9 bases aligning to TRBD2. Germline loops: CDR1 LGHNA, CDR2 YSLEER. This CDR3 comprises 15 residues. With 0 bases clipped from V and 6 bases from J, the junction kept 2 bases outside the gene matches. The CDR3 nucleotides read TGCGCCAGCAGCCAAGAAGTAGCGGGGGCCGGGGAGCTGTTTTTT. Protein: CASSQEVAGAGELFF.

The chain combines TRBV7-2 with TRBJ1-3; D is unclear. There are 15 residues in the CDR3. Trimming left V 1 base short and J 0 bases short, with 7 bases between. Germline V gene sequence: CDR1 SGHTA, CDR2 FQGNSA. The CDR3 protein is CASSLGGTSGNTIYF. The CDR3 nucleotides read TGTGCCAGCAGCTTAGGAGGCACCTCTGGAAACACCATATATTTT.

This clone was detected once. This chain links TRBV11-2 with TRBJ2-5; a weak D match, TRBD1 (7 bases). The germline CDR1 and CDR2 sequences are SGHAT and FQNNGV. With 3 bases removed from V and 1 base from J, the gap between germline ends came to 12 bases. This CDR3 comprises 15 residues. CDR3 sequence reads: CASSFSGGSQETQYF. The CDR3 region has the DNA TGTGCCAGCAGCTTTTCAGGGGGGTCCCAAGAGACCCAGTACTTC.

The chain recombines TRBV19 with TRBJ1-4; maybe TRBD1 (5 bases). The V gene's germline CDR1 is LNHDA and CDR2 SQIVND (reference sequence). V shed 5 bases and J shed 3 bases, with 13 bases lying between them. The CDR3 is 15 residues long. The CDR3 coding sequence is TGTGCCAGTAGTCCACAGACAGAGCCTAATGAAAAACTGTTTTTT. As protein: CASSPQTEPNEKLFF.